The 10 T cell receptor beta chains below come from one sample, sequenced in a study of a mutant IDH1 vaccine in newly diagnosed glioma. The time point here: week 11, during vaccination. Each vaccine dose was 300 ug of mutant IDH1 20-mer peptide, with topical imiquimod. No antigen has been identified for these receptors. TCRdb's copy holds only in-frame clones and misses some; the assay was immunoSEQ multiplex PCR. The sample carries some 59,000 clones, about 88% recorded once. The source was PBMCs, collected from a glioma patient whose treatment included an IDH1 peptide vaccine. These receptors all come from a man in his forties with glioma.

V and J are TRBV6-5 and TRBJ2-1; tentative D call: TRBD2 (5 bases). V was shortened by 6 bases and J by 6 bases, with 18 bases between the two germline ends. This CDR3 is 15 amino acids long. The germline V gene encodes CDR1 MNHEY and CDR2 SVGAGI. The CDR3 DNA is TGTGCCAGCAGCCAAACAAGACCCGGAGGCAATGAGCAGTTCTTC. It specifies CASSQTRPGGNEQFF.

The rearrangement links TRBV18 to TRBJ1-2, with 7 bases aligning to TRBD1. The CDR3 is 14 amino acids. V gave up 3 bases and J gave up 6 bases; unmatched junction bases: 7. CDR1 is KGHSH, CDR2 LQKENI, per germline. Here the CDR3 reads CASSPGQTSNGYTF. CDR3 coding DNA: TGTGCCAGCTCACCGGGACAGACCTCCAATGGCTACACCTTC.

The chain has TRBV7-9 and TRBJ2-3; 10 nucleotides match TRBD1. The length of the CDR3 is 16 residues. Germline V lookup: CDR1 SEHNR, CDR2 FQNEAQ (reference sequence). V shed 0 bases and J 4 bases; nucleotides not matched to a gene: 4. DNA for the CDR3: TGTGCCAGCAGCTTAGCGTCGGGACAGGGGCCAGATACGCAGTATTTT. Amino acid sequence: CASSLASGQGPDTQYF.

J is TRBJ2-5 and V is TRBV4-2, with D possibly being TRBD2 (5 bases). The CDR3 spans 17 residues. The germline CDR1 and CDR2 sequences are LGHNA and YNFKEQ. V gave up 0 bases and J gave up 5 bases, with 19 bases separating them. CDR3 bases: TGTGCCAGCAGCCAAGATCTAGCTAGGACCTTCCGGGAGACCCAGTACTTC. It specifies CASSQDLARTFRETQYF.

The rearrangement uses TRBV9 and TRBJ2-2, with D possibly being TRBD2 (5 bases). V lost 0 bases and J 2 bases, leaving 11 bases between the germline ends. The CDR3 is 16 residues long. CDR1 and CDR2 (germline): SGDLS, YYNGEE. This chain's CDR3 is CASSVDPAVNTGELFF. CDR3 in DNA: TGTGCCAGCAGCGTAGACCCAGCGGTAAACACCGGGGAGCTGTTTTTT.

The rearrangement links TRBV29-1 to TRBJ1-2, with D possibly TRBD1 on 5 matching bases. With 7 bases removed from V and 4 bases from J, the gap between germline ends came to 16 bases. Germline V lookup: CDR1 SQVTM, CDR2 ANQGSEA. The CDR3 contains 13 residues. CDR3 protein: CSAGAQGSYGYTF. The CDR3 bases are TGCAGCGCCGGGGCGCAGGGATCCTATGGCTACACCTTC.

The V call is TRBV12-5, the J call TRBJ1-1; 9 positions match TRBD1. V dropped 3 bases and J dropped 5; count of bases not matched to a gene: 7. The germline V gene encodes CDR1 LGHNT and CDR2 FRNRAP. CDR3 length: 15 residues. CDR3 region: CASGFGTGFKTEAFF. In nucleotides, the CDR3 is TGTGCTAGTGGTTTCGGGACAGGGTTTAAAACTGAAGCTTTCTTT. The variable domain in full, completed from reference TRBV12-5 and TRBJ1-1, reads DARVTQTPRHKVTEMGQEVTMRCQPILGHNTVFWYRQTMMQGLELLAYFRNRAPLDDSGMPKDRFSAEMPDATLATLKIQPSEPRDSAVYFCASGFGTGFKTEAFFGQGTRLTVV.

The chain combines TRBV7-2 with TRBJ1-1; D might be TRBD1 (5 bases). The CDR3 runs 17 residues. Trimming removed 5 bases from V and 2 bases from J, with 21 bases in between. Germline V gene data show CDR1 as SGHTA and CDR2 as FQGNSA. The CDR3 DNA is TGTGCCAGCAGCCCGACACGTGGGGGAAACGGCAACACTGAAGCTTTCTTT. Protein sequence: CASSPTRGGNGNTEAFF.

The CDR3 bases are TGTGCCAGCAGTGAAGGGCAGCGACCCGGTTGGGATACGCAGTATTTT. Protein sequence: CASSEGQRPGWDTQYF. The rearrangement uses TRBV2 and TRBJ2-3; D unclear. CDR1 and CDR2 (germline): SNHLY, FYNNEI. The CDR3 extends over 16 amino acids. V was shortened by 1 base and J by 6 bases, with 17 bases between the two germline ends.

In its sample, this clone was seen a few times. CDR3 nucleotides: TGTGCCAGTAGTATAGTTGGCCTAGCGGGGAGTAATGAGCAGTTCTTC. Translating gives CASSIVGLAGSNEQFF. The V gene is TRBV19, the J gene TRBJ2-1, with 9 bases matching TRBD2. The trim removed 1 base at V and 7 bases at J, leaving 8 bases unmatched. CDR3 size: 16 residues. Germline V gives CDR1 LNHDA, CDR2 SQIVND (reference sequence).